These 12 T cell receptor beta chains were sequenced from one sample in a study of T cell responses to AZD1222 COVID-19 vaccine. TCRdb's table, derived via immunoSEQ multiplex PCR, lists solely in-frame clones and lacks some. The sample contains 90,000 to 110,000 clones, roughly 82% of which appear only once. This specimen consisted of peripheral blood, obtained on day 0 of AZD1222 vaccination. Every receptor here comes from an adult in good health.

V usage is TRBV2 and J usage is TRBJ2-5; D unclear. The germline CDR1 and CDR2 sequences are SNHLY and FYNNEI. V was clipped by 5 bases and J by 4 bases, with 11 bases between them. This CDR3 contains 13 residues. The CDR3 protein is CASSTTVRETQYF. CDR3 bases: TGTGCCAGCAGTACGACGGTTCGAGAGACCCAGTACTTC.

This rearrangement joins TRBV19 to TRBJ2-5; a weak D match, TRBD1 (5 bases). The CDR3 consists of 14 residues. Germline V gene lookup returns CDR1 LNHDA and CDR2 SQIVND (reference sequence). Between the trimmed V and J ends, which lost 3 bases and 5 bases, there was a span of 13 bases. The CDR3 DNA reads as TGTGCCAGTAGTATGTCAGGGCGCTCGGAGACCCAGTACTTC. This sequence encodes CASSMSGRSETQYF.

As for this clone: Other DNA sequences in this specimen translate into the identical CDR3. The chain employs TRBV27 and TRBJ1-2, with a possible D match to TRBD1 (5 bases). The germline CDR1 and CDR2 sequences are MNHEY and SMNVEV (reference sequence). Trimming pared 3 bases from V and 0 bases from J, leaving 5 bases between. This CDR3 has 13 amino acids. The CDR3 spells CASSLGANYGYTF. CDR3 nucleotide sequence: TGTGCCAGCAGTTTGGGGGCTAACTATGGCTACACCTTC.

This clone was found a few times. J is TRBJ2-7 and V is TRBV9, with TRBD2 matching 10 bases. The CDR3 spans 16 residues. V lost 0 bases to trimming and J lost 0 bases; unmatched junction nucleotides: 3. Germline assignment: CDR1 SGDLS and CDR2 YYNGEE. CDR3 loop: CASSVGSGGSSYEQYF. The DNA of the CDR3 is TGTGCCAGCAGCGTAGGTAGCGGGGGGAGCTCCTACGAGCAGTACTTC.

V usage is TRBV6-4 and J usage is TRBJ1-2; D not certain. V shed 5 bases and J shed 8 bases, with 15 bases lying between them. The CDR3 runs 13 residues. CDR1 is MRHNA and CDR2 is SNTAGT in the germline V gene. DNA of the CDR3: TGTGCCAGCAGTTCAGATTGGGGTGGCGGCTACACCTTC. This translates into CASSSDWGGGYTF.

The chain links TRBV5-6 to TRBJ2-3; no firm D call. The CDR3 runs 14 residues. The germline V and J ends were trimmed by 0 bases and 4 bases, with 9 bases remaining between them. Germline-derived CDR1 and CDR2 are SGHDT and YYEEEE. CDR3 in amino acids: CASSLGEDADTQYF. The CDR3 region has the DNA TGTGCCAGCAGCTTGGGTGAAGATGCAGATACGCAGTATTTT.

This clone appeared a single time. The chain has TRBV11-2 and TRBJ2-2; TRBD2 matches 15 bases. The V gene's germline CDR1 is SGHAT and CDR2 FQNNGV. J was trimmed by 9 bases and V by 5 bases; bases with no gene match: 4. This CDR3 spans 15 amino acids. In DNA form, the CDR3 reads TGTGCCAGCAGCCGTGGGACTAGCGGGGGGAGGGAGCTGTTTTTT. It codes for CASSRGTSGGRELFF. Looking up the rest from reference TRBV11-2 and TRBJ2-2 gives the full variable domain: EAGVAQSPRYKIIEKRQSVAFWCNPISGHATLYWYQQILGQGPKLLIQFQNNGVVDDSQLPKDRFSAERLKGVDSTLKIQPAKLEDSAVYLCASSRGTSGGRELFFGEGSRLTVL.

The V and J genes are TRBV6-6 and TRBJ1-5, with TRBD1 matching 10 bases. V lost 6 bases and J lost 6; bases outside the gene matches: 8. The CDR3 is 15 amino acids. The germline CDR1 and CDR2 sequences are MNHNY and SVGAGI (reference sequence). CDR3 bases: TGTGCCAGCAGAGGGACAGGGGAAAAGATTCAGCCCCAGCATTTT. Protein: CASRGTGEKIQPQHF.

The chain employs TRBV11-1 and TRBJ1-1; D possibly corresponds to TRBD1 (6 bases). V was trimmed by 3 bases and J by 4 bases, leaving 9 bases between them. In germline, CDR1 is SGHAT, CDR2 FQDESV (reference sequence). The CDR3 covers 13 residues. CDR3: CASSFVGGTEAFF. CDR3 DNA: TGTGCCAGCAGCTTTGTAGGGGGCACTGAAGCTTTCTTT. Complete variable domain (other parts from reference TRBV11-1 and TRBJ1-1): EAEVAQSPRYKITEKSQAVAFWCDPISGHATLYWYRQILGQGPELLVQFQDESVVDDSQLPKDRFSAERLKGVDSTLKIQPAELGDSAMYLCASSFVGGTEAFFGQGTRLTVV.

The V call is TRBV29-1, the J call TRBJ2-7, with D uncertain. Trimming pared 0 bases from V and 3 bases from J, leaving 0 bases between. The CDR3 consists of 10 residues. Germline V gene data show CDR1 as SQVTM and CDR2 as ANQGSEA. CDR3: CSVEDYEQYF. CDR3 sequence (DNA): TGCAGCGTTGAAGACTACGAGCAGTACTTC.

The chain has TRBV14 and TRBJ1-6; D is perhaps TRBD1 (5 bases). The V and J ends lost 5 bases and 9 bases respectively, with 11 bases between them. The CDR3 is 13 amino acids. Germline values: CDR1 SGHDN, CDR2 FVKESK. The CDR3 region has the DNA TGTGCCAGCAGCAGCCGGGGGGGTTCACCCCTCCACTTT. Residues: CASSSRGGSPLHF.

V and J are TRBV24-1 and TRBJ2-5, with 9 bases that match TRBD1. This CDR3 has 15 residues. V trimming: 4 bases; J trimming: 4 bases; junction bases outside the gene matches: 6. The germline gives CDR1 KGHDR, CDR2 SFDVKD. The CDR3 sequence: CATSEGQGMAETQYF. The CDR3, as DNA: TGTGCCACCAGTGAGGGACAGGGAATGGCAGAGACCCAGTACTTC.